This TCR beta chain was identified during a study of neurological immune-mediated disorders. This clonotype was detected many times. This CDR3 contains 16 residues. V lost 9 bases to trimming and J lost 3 bases, with 24 bases between them. The germline gives CDR1 MRHNA, CDR2 SNTAGT. Every sequencing run gave over 200 million TCR-beta sequences, taken from 15-18 subjects. TCRdb reanalysed the 5' RACE reads using MiXCR and keeps one entry per CDR3 protein. Of under 75,000 distinct CDR3 sequences detected, approximately 5.3% appear once; the ten largest clones hold about 5.7%. The gene calls are TRBV6-4 and TRBJ2-7; no clear D. The sequence derives from a human donor with multiple sclerosis. The donor label of this sample is uncertain. The specimen was PBMCs. The CDR3 bases are TGTGCCAGTACCTCGATGGGCGGTATACACGTCTACGAGCAGTACTTC. Translated, it gives CASTSMGGIHVYEQYF.